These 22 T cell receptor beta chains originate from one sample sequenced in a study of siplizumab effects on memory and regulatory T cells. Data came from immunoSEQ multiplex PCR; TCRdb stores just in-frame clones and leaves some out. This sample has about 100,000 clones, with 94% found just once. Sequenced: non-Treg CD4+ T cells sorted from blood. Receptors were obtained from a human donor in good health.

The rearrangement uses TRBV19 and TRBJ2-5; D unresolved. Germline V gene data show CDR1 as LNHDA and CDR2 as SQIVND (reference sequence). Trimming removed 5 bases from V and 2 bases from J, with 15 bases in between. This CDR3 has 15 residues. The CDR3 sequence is CASSARRATQETQYF. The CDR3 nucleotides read TGTGCCAGTAGTGCCCGTCGGGCGACTCAAGAGACCCAGTACTTC.

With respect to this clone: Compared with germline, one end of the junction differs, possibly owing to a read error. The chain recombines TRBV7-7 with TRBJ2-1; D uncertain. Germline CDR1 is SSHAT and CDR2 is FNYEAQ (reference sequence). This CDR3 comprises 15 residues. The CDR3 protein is CASSKNLGSLNEQFF. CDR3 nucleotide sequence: TGTGCTAGCAGCAAAAATTTAGGTTCCCTCAATGAGCAGTTCTTC.

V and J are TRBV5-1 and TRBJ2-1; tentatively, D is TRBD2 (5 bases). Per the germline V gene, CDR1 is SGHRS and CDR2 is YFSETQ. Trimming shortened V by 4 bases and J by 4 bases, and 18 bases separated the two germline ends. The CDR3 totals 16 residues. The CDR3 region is CASSLPSSAEYNEQFF. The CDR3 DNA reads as TGCGCCAGCAGCCTACCATCATCAGCGGAGTACAATGAGCAGTTCTTC.

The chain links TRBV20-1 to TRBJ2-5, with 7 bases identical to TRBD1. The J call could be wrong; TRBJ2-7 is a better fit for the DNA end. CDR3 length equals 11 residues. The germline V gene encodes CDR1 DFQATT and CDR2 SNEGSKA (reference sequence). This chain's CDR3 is CSANRGPEQYF. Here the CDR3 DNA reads TGCAGTGCAAACAGGGGCCCCGAGCAGTACTTC.

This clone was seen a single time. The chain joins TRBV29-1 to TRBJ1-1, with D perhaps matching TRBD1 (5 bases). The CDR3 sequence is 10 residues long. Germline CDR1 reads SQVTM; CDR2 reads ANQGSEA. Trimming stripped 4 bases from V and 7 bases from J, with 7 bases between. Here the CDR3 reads CSVGDREAFF. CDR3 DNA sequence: TGCAGCGTTGGGGACCGTGAAGCTTTCTTT. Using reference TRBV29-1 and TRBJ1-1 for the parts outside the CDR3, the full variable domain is SAVISQKPSRDICQRGTSLTIQCQVDSQVTMMFWYRQQPGQSLTLIATANQGSEATYESGFVIDKFPISRPNLTFSTLTVSNMSPEDSSIYLCSVGDREAFFGQGTRLTVV.

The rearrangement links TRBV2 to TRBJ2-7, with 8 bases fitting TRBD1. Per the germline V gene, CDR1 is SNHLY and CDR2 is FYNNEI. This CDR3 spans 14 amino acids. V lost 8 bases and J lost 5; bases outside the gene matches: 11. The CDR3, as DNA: TGTGCCAGCCTGAAGGACAGGGCCGTAAACGAGCAGTACTTC. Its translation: CASLKDRAVNEQYF.

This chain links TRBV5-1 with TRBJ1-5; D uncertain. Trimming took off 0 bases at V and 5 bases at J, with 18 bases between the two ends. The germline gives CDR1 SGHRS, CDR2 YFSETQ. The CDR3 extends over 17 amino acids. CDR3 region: CASSLGMASEGYQPQHF. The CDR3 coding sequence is TGCGCCAGCAGCTTGGGTATGGCATCAGAAGGGTATCAGCCCCAGCATTTT. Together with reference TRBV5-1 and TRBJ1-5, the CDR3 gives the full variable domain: KAGVTQTPRYLIKTRGQQVTLSCSPISGHRSVSWYQQTPGQGLQFLFEYFSETQRNKGNFPGRFSGRQFSNSRSEMNVSTLELGDSALYLCASSLGMASEGYQPQHFGDGTRLSIL.

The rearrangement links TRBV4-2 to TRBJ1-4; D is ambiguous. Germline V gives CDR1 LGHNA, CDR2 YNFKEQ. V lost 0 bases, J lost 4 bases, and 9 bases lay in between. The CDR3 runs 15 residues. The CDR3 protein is CASSQETGNNEKLFF. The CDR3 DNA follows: TGTGCCAGCAGCCAAGAGACTGGTAATAATGAAAAACTGTTTTTT.

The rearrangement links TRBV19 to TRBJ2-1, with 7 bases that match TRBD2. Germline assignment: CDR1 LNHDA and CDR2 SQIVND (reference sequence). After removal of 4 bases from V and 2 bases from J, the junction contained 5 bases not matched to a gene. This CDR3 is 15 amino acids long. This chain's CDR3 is CASSTKRGAYNEQFF. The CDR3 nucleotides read TGTGCCAGTAGTACCAAGCGGGGCGCCTACAATGAGCAGTTCTTC.

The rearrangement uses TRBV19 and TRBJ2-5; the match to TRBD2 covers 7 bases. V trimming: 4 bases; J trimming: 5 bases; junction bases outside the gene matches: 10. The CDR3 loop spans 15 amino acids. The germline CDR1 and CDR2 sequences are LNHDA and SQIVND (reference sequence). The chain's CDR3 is CASSNSGRGRETQYF. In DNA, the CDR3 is TGTGCCAGTAGTAATAGCGGGCGAGGACGGGAGACCCAGTACTTC.

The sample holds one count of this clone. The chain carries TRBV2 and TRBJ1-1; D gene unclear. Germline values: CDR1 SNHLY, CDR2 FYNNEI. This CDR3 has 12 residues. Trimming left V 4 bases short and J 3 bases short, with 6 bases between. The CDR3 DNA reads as TGTGCCAGCAGTGTCACAGACACTGAAGCTTTCTTT. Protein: CASSVTDTEAFF.

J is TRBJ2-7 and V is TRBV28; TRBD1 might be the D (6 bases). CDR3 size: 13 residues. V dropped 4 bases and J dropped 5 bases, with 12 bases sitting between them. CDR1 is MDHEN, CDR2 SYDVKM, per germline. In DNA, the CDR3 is TGTGCCAGCAGTTACAGGGAATTCAACGAGCAGTACTTC. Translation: CASSYREFNEQYF.

Written as DNA, the CDR3 is TGTGCCAGCAGCTCAGAGGACAGGCCGGGGACTAGCGGGTCTGAGCAGTTCTTC. It specifies CASSSEDRPGTSGSEQFF. This chain uses TRBV7-2 with TRBJ2-1; 12 nucleotides line up with TRBD2. This CDR3 has 18 amino acids. Germline values: CDR1 SGHTA, CDR2 FQGNSA. The V and J ends lost 4 bases and 9 bases, in that order; junction bases with no gene match: 16. The full variable domain, with the rest looked up from reference TRBV7-2 and TRBJ2-1, is GAGVSQSPSNKVTEKGKDVELRCDPISGHTALYWYRQSLGQGLEFLIYFQGNSAPDKSGLPSDRFSAERTGGSVSTLTIQRTQQEDSAVYLCASSSEDRPGTSGSEQFFGPGTRLTVL.

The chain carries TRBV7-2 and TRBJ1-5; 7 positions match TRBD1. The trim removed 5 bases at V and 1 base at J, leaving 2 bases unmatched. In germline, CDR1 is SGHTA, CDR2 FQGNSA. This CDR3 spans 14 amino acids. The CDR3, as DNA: TGTGCCAGCAGCCGACAGGGAAGCAATCAGCCCCAGCATTTT. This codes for CASSRQGSNQPQHF.

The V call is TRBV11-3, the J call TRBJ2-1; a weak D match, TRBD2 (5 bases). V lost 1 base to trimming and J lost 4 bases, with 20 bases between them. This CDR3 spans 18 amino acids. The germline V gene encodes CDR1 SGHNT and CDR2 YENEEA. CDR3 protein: CASSLGGRGEPSYNEQFF. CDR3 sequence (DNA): TGTGCCAGCAGCTTAGGAGGCCGGGGAGAACCATCATACAATGAGCAGTTCTTC.

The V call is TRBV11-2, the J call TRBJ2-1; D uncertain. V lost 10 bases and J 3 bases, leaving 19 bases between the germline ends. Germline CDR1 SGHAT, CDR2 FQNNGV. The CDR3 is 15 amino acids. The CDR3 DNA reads TGTGCCACCTCACCTGAGCCGACCCGCTACAATGAGCAGTTCTTC. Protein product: CATSPEPTRYNEQFF. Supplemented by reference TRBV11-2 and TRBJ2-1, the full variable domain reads EAGVAQSPRYKIIEKRQSVAFWCNPISGHATLYWYQQILGQGPKLLIQFQNNGVVDDSQLPKDRFSAERLKGVDSTLKIQPAKLEDSAVYLCATSPEPTRYNEQFFGPGTRLTVL.

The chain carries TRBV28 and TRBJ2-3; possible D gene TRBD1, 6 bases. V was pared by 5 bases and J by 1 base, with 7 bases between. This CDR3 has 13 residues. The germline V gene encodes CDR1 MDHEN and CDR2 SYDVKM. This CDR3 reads CASSQGRTDTQYF. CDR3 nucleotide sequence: TGTGCCAGCAGTCAGGGGCGCACAGATACGCAGTATTTT.

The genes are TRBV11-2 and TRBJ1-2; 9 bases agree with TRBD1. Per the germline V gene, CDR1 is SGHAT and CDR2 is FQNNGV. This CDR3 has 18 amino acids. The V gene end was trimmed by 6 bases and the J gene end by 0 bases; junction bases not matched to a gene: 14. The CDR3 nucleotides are TGTGCCAGCAGTAGTGTTAGGTCCCGGGACAGGGCTAACTATGGCTACACCTTC. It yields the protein CASSSVRSRDRANYGYTF.

The CDR3 spells CASRSAGFYEQYF. The CDR3, as DNA: TGTGCCAGCAGGTCTGCCGGATTCTACGAGCAGTACTTC. V gene TRBV27 combines with J gene TRBJ2-7; D is unresolved. Between the trimmed V and J ends, which lost 6 bases and 3 bases, there was a span of 12 bases. Germline V lookup: CDR1 MNHEY, CDR2 SMNVEV (reference sequence). The CDR3 runs 13 residues.

Here the CDR3 reads CASSLWGLAGNTGELFF. The CDR3 nucleotides are TGTGCCAGCAGTTTATGGGGACTAGCGGGGAACACCGGGGAGCTGTTTTTT. The genes are TRBV27 and TRBJ2-2, with 12 bases lining up with TRBD2. CDR1 and CDR2 from the germline V gene are MNHEY and SMNVEV (reference sequence). The ends lost 1 base at V and 1 base at J; junction bases unmatched: 1. The CDR3 runs to 17 residues.

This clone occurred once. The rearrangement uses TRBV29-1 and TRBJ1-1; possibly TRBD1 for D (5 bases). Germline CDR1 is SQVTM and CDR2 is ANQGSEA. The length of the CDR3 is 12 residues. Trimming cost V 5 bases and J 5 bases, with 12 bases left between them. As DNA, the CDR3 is TGCAGCGTTTTGGACACGGGGACTGAAGCTTTCTTT. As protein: CSVLDTGTEAFF. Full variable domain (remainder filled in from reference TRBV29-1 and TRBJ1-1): SAVISQKPSRDICQRGTSLTIQCQVDSQVTMMFWYRQQPGQSLTLIATANQGSEATYESGFVIDKFPISRPNLTFSTLTVSNMSPEDSSIYLCSVLDTGTEAFFGQGTRLTVV.

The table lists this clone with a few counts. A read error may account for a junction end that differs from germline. CDR3 loop: CASSTGRGLAGELFF. CDR3 DNA sequence: TGTGCTAGCAGCACCGGGAGGGGTTTAGCCGGGGAGCTGTTTTTT. The chain couples TRBV7-7 to TRBJ2-2, with 8 nucleotides matching TRBD2. Germline CDR1 reads SSHAT; CDR2 reads FNYEAQ (reference sequence). The CDR3 consists of 15 residues.